This is a list of T cell receptor beta chains from one sample in a study of response to subunit inactivated influenza vaccine. TCRdb re-derived calls from the RT-PCR reads in MiXCR, one entry per CDR3 protein. This table has 710,000 or so distinct CDR3 sequences, around 16% appearing once. The source material was PBMCs from blood, sampled 12 days after vaccination. The receptor set was obtained from a man aged 45-65 years who received an inactivated influenza vaccine. Both conserved end residues are part of each CDR3. The D gene is left open where the match is weak. Clone size is given for some rows only: seen once, a few or many times, or a class if the clone is expanded.

abundance	v_gene	d_gene	j_gene	CDR3aa	CDR3nt
few	TRBV14	-	TRBJ2-7	CASSHRPFDGYEQYF	TGTGCCAGCAGCCATAGGCCCTTTGATGGCTACGAGCAGTACTTC
-	TRBV10-3	-	TRBJ2-2	CAISEALSHPGELFF	TGTGCCATCAGTGAGGCTCTCTCACACCCCGGGGAGCTGTTTTTT
-	TRBV6-2/TRBV6-3	TRBD1	TRBJ2-6	CASSPKRTGLGANVLTF	TGTGCCAGCAGTCCTAAAAGGACAGGGCTCGGGGCCAACGTCCTGACTTTC
few	TRBV20-1	-	TRBJ1-1	CSVPPRTPFRTEAFF	TGCAGTGTACCGCCGAGGACACCCTTCCGCACTGAAGCTTTCTTT
few	TRBV30	TRBD1	TRBJ2-5	CAWVGTARETQYF	TGTGCCTGGGTGGGGACAGCACGGGAGACCCAGTACTTC
-	TRBV15	-	TRBJ1-3	CATTPDWSSGNTIYF	TGTGCCACCACCCCAGACTGGAGCTCTGGAAACACCATATATTTT
few	TRBV5-4	-	TRBJ2-5	CASSAGALEETQYF	TGTGCCAGCAGCGCCGGTGCCCTCGAAGAGACCCAGTACTTC
-	TRBV5-4	TRBD1	TRBJ1-2	CASLQTGARGYTF	TGTGCCAGCTTACAGACAGGGGCACGTGGCTACACCTTC
-	TRBV27	-	TRBJ2-1	CASSLGTTGNEQFF	TGTGCCAGCAGTTTAGGTACCACCGGCAATGAGCAGTTCTTC
few	TRBV20-1	-	TRBJ1-1	CSASDAGAYTEAFF	TGCAGTGCTAGCGACGCCGGCGCTTACACTGAAGCTTTCTTT
few	TRBV5-1	-	TRBJ1-2	CASSLVQGLDYGYTF	TGCGCCAGCAGCTTGGTCCAGGGCCTGGACTATGGCTACACCTTC
few	TRBV7-4	-	TRBJ2-1	CASSPPHAGGPCEQFF	TGTGCCAGCAGCCCACCTCACGCCGGGGGCCCATGTGAGCAGTTCTTC
-	TRBV28	-	TRBJ2-6	CASRNPQGASGANVLTF	TGTGCCAGCAGAAATCCCCAGGGCGCCTCTGGGGCCAACGTCCTGACTTTC
-	TRBV20-1	TRBD1	TRBJ2-7	CSARGQGATYEQYF	TGCAGTGCTAGGGGACAGGGGGCAACCTACGAGCAGTACTTC
few	TRBV9	-	TRBJ1-1	CASIPLDGGHTEAFF	TGTGCCAGCATCCCTCTAGATGGGGGGCACACTGAAGCTTTCTTT
few	TRBV28	-	TRBJ2-7	CASNLRGYEQYF	TGTGCCAGCAATCTCAGGGGATACGAGCAGTACTTC
-	TRBV6-1	-	TRBJ2-7	CASDGGALYEQYF	TGTGCCAGCGATGGCGGAGCACTCTACGAGCAGTACTTC
-	TRBV7-9	TRBD1	TRBJ1-4	CASSSDRVGEKLFF	TGTGCCAGCAGCTCGGACAGGGTCGGAGAAAAACTGTTTTTT
-	TRBV27	-	TRBJ2-5	CTSSLAPRGPGETQYF	TGCACCAGCAGTTTAGCGCCCCGTGGGCCTGGGGAGACCCAGTACTTC
-	TRBV20-1	TRBD2	TRBJ2-1	CSATPSGSTYNEQFF	TGCAGTGCTACCCCTAGCGGGAGCACCTACAATGAGCAGTTCTTC
-	TRBV20-1	TRBD1	TRBJ2-1	CSAVGRDRGYNEQFF	TGCAGTGCCGTAGGGCGGGACAGGGGCTACAATGAGCAGTTCTTC
many	TRBV20-1	-	TRBJ2-1	CSAPPAGGYNEQFF	TGCAGTGCCCCGCCGGCGGGCGGCTACAATGAGCAGTTCTTC
many	TRBV4-2	-	TRBJ2-6	CASTGVGANVLTF	TGTGCCAGCACCGGGGTTGGGGCCAACGTCCTGACTTTC
many	TRBV6-1	-	TRBJ1-5	CASKPNPGGNQPQHF	TGTGCCAGCAAACCAAACCCAGGGGGCAATCAGCCCCAGCATTTT
few	TRBV18	-	TRBJ2-7	CASSLGRLNTYEQYF	TGTGCCAGCTCATTGGGACGCCTGAATACCTACGAGCAGTACTTC
-	TRBV4-1	-	TRBJ1-1	CASSQDRAGKKNTEAFF	TGCGCCAGCAGCCAAGATAGGGCAGGGAAAAAGAACACTGAAGCTTTCTTT
many	TRBV7-2	-	TRBJ2-1	CASSLVVGGRHYNEQFF	TGTGCCAGCAGCTTAGTAGTCGGCGGGCGCCACTACAATGAGCAGTTCTTC
few	TRBV7-9	-	TRBJ2-7	CASGLSGATTYEQYF	TGTGCCAGCGGGTTGTCGGGGGCGACAACCTACGAGCAGTACTTC
many	TRBV3-1	TRBD1	TRBJ2-1	CASSINRGNEQFF	TGTGCCAGCAGCATAAACAGGGGCAATGAGCAGTTCTTC
-	TRBV7-2	-	TRBJ1-4	CASSKRQPNEKLFF	TGTGCCAGCAGCAAGCGACAACCGAATGAAAAACTGTTTTTT
-	TRBV27	-	TRBJ2-1	CASSLGPVPDEQFF	TGTGCCAGCAGTTTAGGCCCAGTTCCAGATGAGCAGTTCTTC
-	TRBV6-2/TRBV6-3	-	TRBJ2-7	CASGLQGSEQYF	TGTGCCAGCGGACTTCAGGGGAGCGAGCAGTACTTC
few	TRBV20-1	TRBD1	TRBJ1-2	CSVQGFVDYGYTF	TGCAGTGTACAGGGGTTTGTAGACTATGGCTACACCTTC
many	TRBV2	-	TRBJ2-7	CASSEAALLTYEQYF	TGTGCCAGCAGTGAAGCTGCCCTGCTGACCTACGAGCAGTACTTC
many	TRBV7-8	TRBD2	TRBJ2-7	CASSPGAGAYEQYF	TGTGCCAGCAGCCCTGGGGCGGGAGCCTACGAGCAGTACTTC